A selection of T cell receptor beta chains follows, all from one sample in a study of blood T cell repertoires in COVID-19. TCRdb keeps only in-frame clones here, not all; method: immunoSEQ multiplex PCR. The table records around 80,000 clones, around 86% of them present only once. Sequenced input: peripheral blood. Receptors were obtained from a human donor in a cohort sampled during active COVID-19. The CDR3 runs from the conserved cysteine through the conserved F or W. A D gene is named only where the DNA matches it firmly. Size tells how often a clone was seen (once, few, many) or the class of an expanded clone, and some rows leave it out.

size	V	D	J	DNA	CDR3
once	TRBV7-9	.	TRBJ2-1	TGTGCCAGCAGCCCGGGACTCTACTCCTACAATGAGCAGTTCTTC	CASSPGLYSYNEQFF
.	TRBV4-1	.	TRBJ2-1	TGCGCCAGCAGCCAAGCGGCGGGGTACAATGAGCAGTTCTTC	CASSQAAGYNEQFF
.	TRBV7-6	TRBD1	TRBJ2-7	TGTGCCAGCAGCTCGACAGGGGACTACGAGCAGTACTTC	CASSSTGDYEQYF
.	TRBV5-6	.	TRBJ1-1	TGTGCCAACAGCTTCGATGACAGCTCTCCCAGGATGAACACTGAAGCTTTCTTT	CANSFDDSSPRMNTEAFF
.	TRBV5-1	TRBD1	TRBJ1-2	TGCGCCAGCAGCCCGACAGGGGACTATGGCTACACCTTC	CASSPTGDYGYTF
few	TRBV5-5	.	TRBJ1-1	TGTGCCAGCAGCTCCCGGGAGGGAGGTTACACTGAAGCTTTCTTT	CASSSREGGYTEAFF
.	TRBV9	TRBD1	TRBJ1-1	TGTGCCAGCAGCCGACGGACAGGGAGCACTGAAGCTTTCTTT	CASSRRTGSTEAFF
.	TRBV9	TRBD1	TRBJ2-2	TGTGCCAGCAGCGAGCAGGGGGCGTCCGGGGAGCTGTTTTTT	CASSEQGASGELFF
.	TRBV28	TRBD1	TRBJ1-1	TGTGCCAGCAGTTTAACGATCCAGGGGGGCACTGAAGCTTTCTTT	CASSLTIQGGTEAFF
.	TRBV5-1	TRBD1	TRBJ2-3	TGCGCCAGCAGCTTTCAACAGGGGGCAAGGGATACGCAGTATTTT	CASSFQQGARDTQYF
.	TRBV5-1	TRBD1	TRBJ2-1	TGCGCCAGCGGGACAGAGGCCGTCTCCAATGAGCAGTTCTTC	CASGTEAVSNEQFF
.	TRBV3-1/TRBV3-2	.	TRBJ1-3	TGTGCCAGCAGTCCCGAGTCTAGGTCTGGAAACACCATATATTTT	CASSPESRSGNTIYF
.	TRBV5-4	.	TRBJ1-5	TGTGCCAGCAGCTTGGGGGCAGGGCCAGGCCAGCCCCAGCATTTT	CASSLGAGPGQPQHF
.	TRBV7-8	TRBD2	TRBJ2-3	TGTGCCAGCAGCCCTAGGACTAGCGGGGGCACAGATACGCAGTATTTT	CASSPRTSGGTDTQYF
.	TRBV19	.	TRBJ2-7	TGTGCCAGTAGTGCGGGACTCGCCGGGGGCGGGGGCACCTACGAGCAGTACTTC	CASSAGLAGGGGTYEQYF
.	TRBV5-6	.	TRBJ2-2	TGTGCCAGCAGCTTGGGTCCCGGGGGAAACACCGGGGAGCTGTTTTTT	CASSLGPGGNTGELFF
.	TRBV9	.	TRBJ1-1	TGTGCCAGCAGCGTAGATCCGATCCTCAGGGCAGCTGTCACTGAAGCTTTCTTT	CASSVDPILRAAVTEAFF
.	TRBV5-4	TRBD1	TRBJ1-2	TGTGCCAGCAGCCCGGGGACAGGGCCCTATGGCTACACCTTC	CASSPGTGPYGYTF
.	TRBV7-3	TRBD2	TRBJ2-3	TGTGCCAGCAGCCAGACTAGCGGGGATATAGATACGCAGTATTTT	CASSQTSGDIDTQYF
.	TRBV10-1	TRBD1	TRBJ2-3	TGCGCCAGCATGGGACAGGGGGCGGGTACGCAGTATTTT	CASMGQGAGTQYF
.	TRBV6-5	TRBD1	TRBJ1-2	TGTGCCAGCAGCGACCTCGGGACAGCTCTCTATGGCTACACCTTC	CASSDLGTALYGYTF
.	TRBV18	.	TRBJ1-1	TGTGCCAGCTCAGAGGGTTTCAACACTGAAGCTTTCTTT	CASSEGFNTEAFF
.	TRBV5-4	.	TRBJ2-7	TGTGCCAGCAGCTTCGGAGTGGGTAAGAACGAGCAGTACTTC	CASSFGVGKNEQYF
.	TRBV6-5	.	TRBJ2-7	TGTGCCAGCAGTCCCGGGACATTCTCCTACGAGCAGTACTTC	CASSPGTFSYEQYF
.	TRBV6-5	TRBD1	TRBJ1-6	TGTGCCAGCAGTCGACTCGGACAGGGTACTTCACCCCTCCACTTT	CASSRLGQGTSPLHF
.	TRBV5-1	TRBD2	TRBJ2-7	TGCGCCAGCAGCTTGGCCGGTAACAGCGGGAAACCCTACGAGCAGTACTTC	CASSLAGNSGKPYEQYF
few	TRBV11-3	TRBD1	TRBJ1-3	TGTGCCAGCAGCCTGGGACAGGGTGACACCATATATTTT	CASSLGQGDTIYF